This T cell receptor (beta chain) derives from a study of cytomegalovirus exposure and HLA in healthy donors. Findings and caveats of the study: HLA alleles showed associations with 15,000 to 20,000 TCR beta sequences in a later analysis, at a 0.05 false discovery rate.

Germline values: CDR1 SGHVS, CDR2 FNYEAQ. The ends lost 5 bases at V and 0 bases at J; junction bases unmatched: 8. This CDR3 is built from 17 residues. PCR was performed using 60 Vbeta and 13 Jbeta primers. Method: immunoSEQ multiplex PCR; TCRdb's copy keeps in-frame clones and lacks some. There are some 120,000 clones in the sample; approximately 61% occur only once, and roughly 1.5% lies in the top ten. On this clone: Antigen: not known.

Everyone who donated was a healthy bone marrow donor. The sequence was collected from a man aged 25 to 45 in good health and CMV-seropositive. The J gene is TRBJ2-2, the V gene TRBV7-6; 8 bases are a match to TRBD2. The specimen sequenced was PBMCs. This CDR3 is CASSEGLVVANTGELFF. DNA of the CDR3: TGTGCCAGCAGCGAGGGACTAGTGGTTGCGAACACCGGGGAGCTGTTTTTT.